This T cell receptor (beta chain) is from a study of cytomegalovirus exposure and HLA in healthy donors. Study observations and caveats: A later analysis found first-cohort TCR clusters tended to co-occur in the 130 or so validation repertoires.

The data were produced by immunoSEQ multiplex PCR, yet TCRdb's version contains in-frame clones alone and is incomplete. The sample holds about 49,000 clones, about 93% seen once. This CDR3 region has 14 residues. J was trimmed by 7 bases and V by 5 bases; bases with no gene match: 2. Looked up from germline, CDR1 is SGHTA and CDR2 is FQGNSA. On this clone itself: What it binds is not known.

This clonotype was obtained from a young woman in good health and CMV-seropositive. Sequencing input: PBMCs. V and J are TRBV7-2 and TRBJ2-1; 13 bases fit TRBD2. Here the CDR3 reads CASSGLAGVNEQFF. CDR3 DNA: TGTGCCAGCAGCGGACTAGCGGGAGTAAATGAGCAGTTCTTC.